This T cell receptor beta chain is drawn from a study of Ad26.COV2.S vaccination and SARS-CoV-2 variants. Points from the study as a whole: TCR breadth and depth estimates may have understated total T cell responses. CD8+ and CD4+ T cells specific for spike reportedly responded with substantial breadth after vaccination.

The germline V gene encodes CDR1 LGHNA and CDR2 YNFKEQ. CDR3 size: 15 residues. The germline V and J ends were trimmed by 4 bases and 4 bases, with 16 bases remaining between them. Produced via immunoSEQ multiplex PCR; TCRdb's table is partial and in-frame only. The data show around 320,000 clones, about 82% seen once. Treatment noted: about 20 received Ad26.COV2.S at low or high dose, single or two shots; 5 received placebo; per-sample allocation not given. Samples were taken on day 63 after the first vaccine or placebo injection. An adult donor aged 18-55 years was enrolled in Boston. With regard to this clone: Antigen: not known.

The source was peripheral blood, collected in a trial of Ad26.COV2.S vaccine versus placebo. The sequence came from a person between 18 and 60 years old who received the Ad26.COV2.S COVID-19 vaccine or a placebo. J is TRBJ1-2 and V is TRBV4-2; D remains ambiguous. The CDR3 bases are TGTGCCAGCAGCCCCCCGCGGACTGTATTCTATGGCTACACCTTC. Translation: CASSPPRTVFYGYTF.